This T cell receptor beta chain was found in a study of cytomegalovirus exposure and HLA in healthy donors. Notes on the study in general: A later look showed TCR association rates differing by HLA locus, highest for DRB1 and lowest for HLA-C. When the data were analyzed later, several of the most significant clusters appeared to be linked to common viral pathogens. Associated with HLA alleles at 0.05 false discovery rate in a later analysis were around 17,000 TCR beta sequences.

In regard to this clone: What it recognizes is unknown.

The CDR3 totals 14 residues. From germline, CDR1 is KGHSH and CDR2 LQKENI. The V gene lost 1 base and the J gene lost 0 bases, with 7 bases spanning the gap. A multiplex PCR was run with 60 Vbeta primers and 13 Jbeta primers. TCRdb keeps only in-frame clones here, not all; method: immunoSEQ multiplex PCR. The sample yields fewer than 55,000 clones, approximately 70% seen once. J is TRBJ2-7 and V is TRBV18; the D is unclear. The material sequenced was PBMCs. The TCR originated in a woman between 45 and 65 years old in good health and CMV-seropositive. The CDR3 sequence is CASSPLSSSYEQYF. The CDR3 DNA reads TGTGCCAGCTCACCACTGTCCAGCTCCTACGAGCAGTACTTC.